This T cell receptor beta chain appears in the sequencing data of a study of spatial heterogeneity in lung cancer. Points from the study as a whole: Blood contained ubiquitous expanded tumor TCRs more at resection than at follow-up.

Each TCR cDNA molecule bore a unique molecular identifier. TCRdb reanalysed the 5' RACE reads using MiXCR and keeps one entry per CDR3 protein. Counted here are roughly 20,000 distinct CDR3 sequences, roughly 4.5% occurring once; the ten biggest clones make up about 7.7%. Time point specified: sample taken at primary tumor resection. Donors were roughly 72 untreated early-stage non-small cell lung cancer patients. Unsorted whole RNA samples from tumor, nontumor lung or frozen PBMC were sequenced. V shed 5 bases, J shed 2 bases, and the junction held 2 bases outside the gene matches. This CDR3 is 15 amino acids long. Germline V gene data show CDR1 as SNHLY and CDR2 as FYNNEI. The table lists this clonotype with a few counts. Antigen specificity is unknown.

The rearrangement links TRBV2 to TRBJ1-5; 11 nucleotides align to TRBD1. This TCR derives from a male donor with early-stage non-small cell lung cancer. The sample was PBMCs, taken at surgery. CDR3 nucleotides: TGTGCCAGCAGTAGGACAGGGGGCGGCAATCAGCCCCAGCATTTT. Translated, it gives CASSRTGGGNQPQHF. Looking up the rest from reference TRBV2 and TRBJ1-5 gives the full variable domain: EPEVTQTPSHQVTQMGQEVILRCVPISNHLYFYWYRQILGQKVEFLVSFYNNEISEKSEIFDDQFSVERPDGSNFTLKIRSTKLEDSAMYFCASSRTGGGNQPQHFGDGTRLSIL.